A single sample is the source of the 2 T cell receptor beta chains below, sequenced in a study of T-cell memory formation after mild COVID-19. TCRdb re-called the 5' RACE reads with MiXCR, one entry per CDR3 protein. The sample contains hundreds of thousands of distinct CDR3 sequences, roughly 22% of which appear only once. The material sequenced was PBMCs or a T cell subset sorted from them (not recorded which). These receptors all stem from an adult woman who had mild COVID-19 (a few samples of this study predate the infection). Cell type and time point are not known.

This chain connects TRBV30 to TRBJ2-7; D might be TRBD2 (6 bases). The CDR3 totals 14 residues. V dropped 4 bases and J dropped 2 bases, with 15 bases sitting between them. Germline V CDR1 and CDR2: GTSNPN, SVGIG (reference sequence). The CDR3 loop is CAWTRGIGPYEQYF. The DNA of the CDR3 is TGTGCCTGGACCCGGGGGATAGGTCCCTACGAGCAGTACTTC.

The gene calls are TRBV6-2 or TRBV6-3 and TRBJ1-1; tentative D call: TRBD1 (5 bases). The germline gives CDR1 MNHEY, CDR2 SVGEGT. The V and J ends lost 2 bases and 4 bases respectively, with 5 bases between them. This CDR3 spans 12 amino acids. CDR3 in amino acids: CASSYGTTEAFF. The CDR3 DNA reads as TGTGCCAGCAGTTACGGGACCACTGAAGCTTTCTTT.